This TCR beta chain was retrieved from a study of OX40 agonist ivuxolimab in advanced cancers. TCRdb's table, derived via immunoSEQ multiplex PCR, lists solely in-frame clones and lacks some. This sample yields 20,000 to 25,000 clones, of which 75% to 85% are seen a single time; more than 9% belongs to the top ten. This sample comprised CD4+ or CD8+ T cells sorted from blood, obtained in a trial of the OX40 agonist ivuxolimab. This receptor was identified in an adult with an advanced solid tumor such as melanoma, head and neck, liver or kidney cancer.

CDR3 region: CSVERGSLRGAEQFF. The CDR3 DNA reads TGCAGCGTTGAAAGGGGTTCTTTAAGAGGGGCCGAGCAGTTCTTC. This chain joins TRBV29-1 and TRBJ2-1, with D perhaps matching TRBD1 or TRBD2 (5 bases each). CDR1 and CDR2 (germline): SQVTM, ANQGSEA. The ends were cut back, 2 bases at V and 10 bases at J, with 21 bases in the middle. The CDR3 covers 15 residues.